This TCR beta chain was recovered during a study of blood T cell repertoires in COVID-19. Turning to the study itself: From T cells, B-cell-depleted T cells, or PBMCs came the material, which was cDNA or gDNA.

Under the authors' procedure: Amplification from reference gene primers served as the basis for estimated nucleated cell counts. Method: immunoSEQ multiplex PCR; TCRdb's copy keeps in-frame clones and lacks some. Clonal size and the V and J genes are those of that table, whereas D and trimming came from the DNA. This table has roughly 180,000 clones, roughly 82% appearing once. The CDR3 consists of 15 residues. CDR1 is SGHRS and CDR2 is YFSETQ in the germline V gene. V shed 2 bases, J shed 2 bases, and the junction held 4 bases outside the gene matches. The V gene is TRBV5-1, the J gene TRBJ1-1; 9 bases are shared with TRBD1. Sequencing input: PBMCs or T cells enriched from blood (not recorded which). The receptor comes from a young woman who had recovered from COVID-19. The CDR3 DNA is TGCGCCAGCAGCTTACTACAGGGGGCTAACACTGAAGCTTTCTTT. It encodes CASSLLQGANTEAFF.